Shown below are 6 T cell receptor beta chains from a single sample sequenced in a study of cytomegalovirus exposure and HLA in healthy donors. PCR employed 60 Vbeta and 13 Jbeta primers. The data were produced by immunoSEQ multiplex PCR, yet TCRdb's version contains in-frame clones alone and is incomplete. The repertoire holds about 180,000 clones, with about 86% as singletons. Sequences were obtained from PBMCs. Every receptor here comes from a woman in her thirties in good health and CMV-seronegative.

The gene calls are TRBV27 and TRBJ1-2, with 7 bases identical to TRBD1. The CDR3 contains 12 residues. Germline CDR1 MNHEY, CDR2 SMNVEV (reference sequence). The V gene end was trimmed by 5 bases and the J gene end by 7 bases; junction bases not matched to a gene: 4. CDR3 nucleotides: TGTGCCAGCAGTGCAGGGGGTGGTGGCTACACCTTC. Translating gives CASSAGGGGYTF.

This chain links TRBV9 with TRBJ2-3, with 10 bases fitting TRBD2. Losses at the gene ends were 0 bases for V and 6 bases for J; bases not matched to a gene: 7. The CDR3 is made up of 16 amino acids. The germline gives CDR1 SGDLS, CDR2 YYNGEE. In DNA, the CDR3 is TGTGCCAGCAGCGTAGAGAGCGGGGGGGAGGGGGATACGCAGTATTTT. This codes for CASSVESGGEGDTQYF.

This clone showed up just a few times. V and J are TRBV7-9 and TRBJ1-5; no clear D gene. This CDR3 is built from 16 residues. Germline assignment: CDR1 SEHNR and CDR2 FQNEAQ (reference sequence). Trimming took off 5 bases at V and 2 bases at J, with 16 bases between the two ends. DNA for the CDR3: TGTGCCAGCAGCCCAGATGCCGGGAGCGGCAATCAGCCCCAGCATTTT. It codes for CASSPDAGSGNQPQHF. Together with reference TRBV7-9 and TRBJ1-5, the CDR3 gives the full variable domain: DTGVSQNPRHKITKRGQNVTFRCDPISEHNRLYWYRQTLGQGPEFLTYFQNEAQLEKSRLLSDRFSAERPKGSFSTLEIQRTEQGDSAMYLCASSPDAGSGNQPQHFGDGTRLSIL.

V is TRBV5-1 and J is TRBJ2-2; TRBD1 matches at 9 bases. Germline CDR1 is SGHRS and CDR2 is YFSETQ. The trim removed 4 bases at V and 5 bases at J, leaving 6 bases unmatched. This CDR3 spans 15 amino acids. The CDR3 nucleotides read TGCGCCAGCAGCCAGGGACAGGGTGGAACCGGGGAGCTGTTTTTT. This gives the protein CASSQGQGGTGELFF.

The V call is TRBV18, the J call TRBJ2-3, with 9 bases lining up with TRBD1. Germline V lookup: CDR1 KGHSH, CDR2 LQKENI. The junction had 7 bases not matched to a gene; V was cut back by 3 bases and J by 3 bases. CDR3 length: 16 residues. As DNA, the CDR3 is TGTGCCAGCTCACCCCGGGACAGGGAGGGGACAGATACGCAGTATTTT. This sequence encodes CASSPRDREGTDTQYF.

This clone has only one observation. The gene calls are TRBV28 and TRBJ1-1; no reliable D call. CDR1 MDHEN and CDR2 SYDVKM come from the germline V gene. CDR3 length: 13 amino acids. V was shortened by 2 bases and J by 11 bases, with 15 bases between the two germline ends. CDR3 coding DNA: TGTGCCAGCAGTTTACAGGTGACGCGGGAGGCTTTCTTT. This gives the protein CASSLQVTREAFF.